This TCR beta chain was identified in a study of shared clonotypes between healthy human individuals. Study-wide points: Among a handful of donors, roughly 5% of naive CD4 clonotypes were found in common. Sampling covered nothing but blood. Tissue TCR repertoires likely differ from those found in blood.

Genomic DNA of every subset was divided equally among multiple immunoSEQ plates. TCRdb's table, derived via immunoSEQ multiplex PCR, lists solely in-frame clones and lacks some. The sample carries around 100,000 clones, roughly 66% recorded once. The length of the CDR3 is 14 residues. V was trimmed by 0 bases and J by 4 bases, leaving 9 bases between them. Germline V lookup: CDR1 SGDLS, CDR2 YYNGEE. Note on this clone: The target antigen is unknown. Other DNA sequences in this specimen translate into the identical CDR3.

Sequencing was performed on memory CD8+ T cells sorted from blood. The subset: CD45RO+ cells pooled with CCR7-negative TemRA cells. The clonotype comes from a woman aged 25 to 39 in good health. The chain has TRBV9 and TRBJ2-3; perhaps TRBD2 as D (6 bases). This CDR3 reads CASSVAGASDTQYF. DNA for the CDR3: TGTGCCAGCAGCGTAGCGGGAGCCTCAGATACGCAGTATTTT.